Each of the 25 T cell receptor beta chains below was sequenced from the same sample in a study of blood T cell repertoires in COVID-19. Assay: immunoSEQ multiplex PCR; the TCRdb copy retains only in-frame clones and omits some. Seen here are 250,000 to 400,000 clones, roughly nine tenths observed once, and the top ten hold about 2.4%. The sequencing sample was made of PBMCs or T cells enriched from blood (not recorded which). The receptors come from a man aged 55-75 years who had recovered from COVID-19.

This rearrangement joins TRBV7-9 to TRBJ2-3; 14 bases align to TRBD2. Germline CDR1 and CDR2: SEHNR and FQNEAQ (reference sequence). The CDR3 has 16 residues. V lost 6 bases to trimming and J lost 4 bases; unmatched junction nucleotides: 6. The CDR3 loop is CASRGLAGGTADTQYF. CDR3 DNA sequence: TGTGCCAGCAGAGGACTAGCGGGAGGTACCGCAGATACGCAGTATTTT.

The CDR3 DNA sequence: TGTGCCAGCAGTTTGAACCAGGGTGCAGATACGCAGTATTTT. Protein product: CASSLNQGADTQYF. V and J are TRBV28 and TRBJ2-3, with D perhaps TRBD1 (5 bases). Between the trimmed V and J ends, which lost 3 bases and 4 bases, there was a span of 11 bases. CDR3 length: 14 amino acids. The germline CDR1 and CDR2 sequences are MDHEN and SYDVKM.

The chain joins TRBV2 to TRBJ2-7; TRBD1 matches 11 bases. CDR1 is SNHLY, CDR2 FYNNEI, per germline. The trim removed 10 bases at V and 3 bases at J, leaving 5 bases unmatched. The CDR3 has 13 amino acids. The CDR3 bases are TGTGCCATCGCCGGGACAGGGGGCTACGAGCAGTACTTC. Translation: CAIAGTGGYEQYF.

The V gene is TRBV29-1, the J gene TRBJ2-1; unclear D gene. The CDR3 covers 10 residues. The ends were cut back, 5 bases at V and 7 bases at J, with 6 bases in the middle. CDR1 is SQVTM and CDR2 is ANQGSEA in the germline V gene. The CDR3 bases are TGCAGCGTTCTCAGGAATGAGCAGTTCTTC. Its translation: CSVLRNEQFF.

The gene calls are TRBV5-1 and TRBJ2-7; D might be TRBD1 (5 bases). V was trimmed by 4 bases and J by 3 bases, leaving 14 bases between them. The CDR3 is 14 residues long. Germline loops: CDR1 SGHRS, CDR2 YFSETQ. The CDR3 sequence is CASSAQGFLYEQYF. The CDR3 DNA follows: TGCGCCAGCAGCGCTCAGGGCTTTCTCTACGAGCAGTACTTC.

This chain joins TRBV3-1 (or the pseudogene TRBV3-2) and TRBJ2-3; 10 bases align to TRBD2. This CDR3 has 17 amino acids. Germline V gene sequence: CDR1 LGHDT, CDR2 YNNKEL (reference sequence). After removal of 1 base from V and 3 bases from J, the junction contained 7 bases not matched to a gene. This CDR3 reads CASSQVSLAGVTDTQYF. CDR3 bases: TGTGCCAGCAGCCAAGTTAGCCTAGCGGGAGTGACAGATACGCAGTATTTT.

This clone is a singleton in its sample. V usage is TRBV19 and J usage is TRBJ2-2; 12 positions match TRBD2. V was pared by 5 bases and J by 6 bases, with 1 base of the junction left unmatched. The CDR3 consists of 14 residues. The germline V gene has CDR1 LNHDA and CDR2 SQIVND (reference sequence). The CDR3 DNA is TGTGCCAGTAGTCCTAGCGGGGGGGCCGGGGAGCTGTTTTTT. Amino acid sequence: CASSPSGGAGELFF.

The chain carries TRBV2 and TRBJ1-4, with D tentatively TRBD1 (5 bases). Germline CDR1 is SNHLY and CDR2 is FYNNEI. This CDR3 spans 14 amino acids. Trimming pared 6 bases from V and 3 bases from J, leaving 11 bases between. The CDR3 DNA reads TGTGCCAGCAGATCTCAGGGTTCTAATGAAAAACTGTTTTTT. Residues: CASRSQGSNEKLFF.

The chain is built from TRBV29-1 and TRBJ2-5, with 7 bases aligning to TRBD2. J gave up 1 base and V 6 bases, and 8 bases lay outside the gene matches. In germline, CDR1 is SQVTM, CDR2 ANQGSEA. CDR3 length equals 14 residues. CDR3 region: CSVAKGGGQETQYF. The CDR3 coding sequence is TGCAGCGTCGCCAAAGGCGGGGGCCAAGAGACCCAGTACTTC. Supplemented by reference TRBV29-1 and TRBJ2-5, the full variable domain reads SAVISQKPSRDICQRGTSLTIQCQVDSQVTMMFWYRQQPGQSLTLIATANQGSEATYESGFVIDKFPISRPNLTFSTLTVSNMSPEDSSIYLCSVAKGGGQETQYFGPGTRLLVL.

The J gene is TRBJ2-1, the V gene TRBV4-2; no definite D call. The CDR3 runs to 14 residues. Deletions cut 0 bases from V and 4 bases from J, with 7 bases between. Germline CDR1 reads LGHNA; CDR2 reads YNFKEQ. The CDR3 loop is CASSQERLYNEQFF. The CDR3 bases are TGTGCCAGCAGCCAAGAGAGGCTGTACAATGAGCAGTTCTTC.

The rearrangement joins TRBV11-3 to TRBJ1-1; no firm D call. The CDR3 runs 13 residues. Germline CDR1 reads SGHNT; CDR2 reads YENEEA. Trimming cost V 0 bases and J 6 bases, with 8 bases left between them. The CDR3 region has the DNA TGTGCCAGCAGCTTAGATCCCCTAGCTGAAGCTTTCTTT. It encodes CASSLDPLAEAFF.

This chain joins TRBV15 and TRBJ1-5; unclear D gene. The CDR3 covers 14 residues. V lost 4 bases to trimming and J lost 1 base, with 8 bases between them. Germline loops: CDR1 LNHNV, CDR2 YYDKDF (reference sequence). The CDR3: CATSTTGSNQPQHF. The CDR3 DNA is TGTGCCACCAGCACCACGGGAAGCAATCAGCCCCAGCATTTT.

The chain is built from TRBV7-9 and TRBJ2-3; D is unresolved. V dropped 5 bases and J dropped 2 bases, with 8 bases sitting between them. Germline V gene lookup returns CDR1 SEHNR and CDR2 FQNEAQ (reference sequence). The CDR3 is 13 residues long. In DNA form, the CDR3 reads TGTGCCAGCAGCACTCCCAACACAGATACGCAGTATTTT. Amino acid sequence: CASSTPNTDTQYF.

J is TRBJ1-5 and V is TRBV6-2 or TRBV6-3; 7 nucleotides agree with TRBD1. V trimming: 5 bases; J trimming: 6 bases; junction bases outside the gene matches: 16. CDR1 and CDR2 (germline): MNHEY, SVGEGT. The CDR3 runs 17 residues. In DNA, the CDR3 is TGTGCCAGCAGTACCCGGACAGGCGCAAGAAGGGGTCAGCCCCAGCATTTT. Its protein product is CASSTRTGARRGQPQHF.

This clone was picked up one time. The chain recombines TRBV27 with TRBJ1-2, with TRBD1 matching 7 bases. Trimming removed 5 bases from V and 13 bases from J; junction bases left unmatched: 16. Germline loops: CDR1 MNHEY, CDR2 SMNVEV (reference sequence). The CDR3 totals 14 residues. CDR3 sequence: CASSTLGQALVFTF. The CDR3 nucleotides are TGTGCCAGCAGTACCCTAGGACAGGCCCTAGTCTTCACCTTC.

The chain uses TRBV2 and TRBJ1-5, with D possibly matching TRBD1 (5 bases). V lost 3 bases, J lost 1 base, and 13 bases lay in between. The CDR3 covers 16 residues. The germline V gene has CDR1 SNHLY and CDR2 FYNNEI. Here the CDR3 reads CASSDLRRGSNQPQHF. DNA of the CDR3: TGTGCCAGCAGTGACCTAAGGAGGGGAAGCAATCAGCCCCAGCATTTT.

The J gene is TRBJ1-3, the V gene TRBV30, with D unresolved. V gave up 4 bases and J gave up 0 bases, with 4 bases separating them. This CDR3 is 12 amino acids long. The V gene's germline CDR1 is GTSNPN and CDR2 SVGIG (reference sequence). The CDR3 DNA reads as TGTGCCTGGACAGTCTCTGGAAACACCATATATTTT. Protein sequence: CAWTVSGNTIYF.

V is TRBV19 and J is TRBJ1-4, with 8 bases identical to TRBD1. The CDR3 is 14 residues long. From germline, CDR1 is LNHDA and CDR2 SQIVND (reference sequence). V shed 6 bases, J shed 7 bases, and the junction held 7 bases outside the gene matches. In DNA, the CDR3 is TGTGCCAGTAGCAAAGACAGGGGTGGTGAAAAACTGTTTTTT. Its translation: CASSKDRGGEKLFF.

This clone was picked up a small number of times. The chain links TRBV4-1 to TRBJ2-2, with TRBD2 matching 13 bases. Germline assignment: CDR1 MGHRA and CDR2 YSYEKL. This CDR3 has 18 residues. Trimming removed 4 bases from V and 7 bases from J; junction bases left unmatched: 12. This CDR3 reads CASSPRTSGSVLDGELFF. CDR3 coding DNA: TGCGCCAGCAGCCCTCGGACTAGCGGGAGTGTACTTGACGGGGAGCTGTTTTTT.

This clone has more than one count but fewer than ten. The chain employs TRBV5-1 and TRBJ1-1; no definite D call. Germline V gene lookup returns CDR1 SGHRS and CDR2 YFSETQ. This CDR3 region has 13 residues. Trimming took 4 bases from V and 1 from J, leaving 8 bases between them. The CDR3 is CASSPTGNTEAFF. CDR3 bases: TGCGCCAGCAGCCCGACTGGGAACACTGAAGCTTTCTTT.

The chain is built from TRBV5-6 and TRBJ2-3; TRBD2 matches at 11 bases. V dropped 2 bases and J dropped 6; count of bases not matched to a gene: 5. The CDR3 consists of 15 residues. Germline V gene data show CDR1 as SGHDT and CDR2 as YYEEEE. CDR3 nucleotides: TGTGCCAGCAGCTTATTACTAGCGGGAGAGGATACGCAGTATTTT. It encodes CASSLLLAGEDTQYF.

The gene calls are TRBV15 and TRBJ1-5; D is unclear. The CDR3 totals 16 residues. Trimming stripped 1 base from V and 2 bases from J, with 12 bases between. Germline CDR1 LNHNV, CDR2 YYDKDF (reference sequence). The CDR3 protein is CATSRGGEIRNQPQHF. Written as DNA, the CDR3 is TGTGCCACCAGCAGAGGAGGAGAGATTCGCAATCAGCCCCAGCATTTT.

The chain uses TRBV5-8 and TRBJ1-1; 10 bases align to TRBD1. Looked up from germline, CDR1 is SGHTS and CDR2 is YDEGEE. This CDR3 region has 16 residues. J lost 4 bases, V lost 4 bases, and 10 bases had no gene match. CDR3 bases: TGTGCCAGCAGCATTCGACAGGGGGCTAAGGGCACTGAAGCTTTCTTT. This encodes CASSIRQGAKGTEAFF.

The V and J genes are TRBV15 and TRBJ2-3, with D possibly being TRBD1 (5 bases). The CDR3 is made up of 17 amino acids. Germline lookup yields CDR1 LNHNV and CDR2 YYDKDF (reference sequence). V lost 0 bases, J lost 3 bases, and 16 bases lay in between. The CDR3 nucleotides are TGTGCCACCAGCAGAGATAGGATTCCGGCAGGGACAGATACGCAGTATTTT. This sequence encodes CATSRDRIPAGTDTQYF.

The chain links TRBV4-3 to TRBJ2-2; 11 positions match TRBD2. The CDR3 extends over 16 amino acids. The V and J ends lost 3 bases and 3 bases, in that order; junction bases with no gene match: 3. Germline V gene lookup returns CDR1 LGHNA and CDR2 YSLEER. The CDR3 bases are TGCGCCAGCAGCCAGGGGACTAGCGGCTACACCGGGGAGCTGTTTTTT. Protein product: CASSQGTSGYTGELFF.